This T cell receptor (beta chain) was identified during a study of Graves' ophthalmopathy and Graves' hyperthyroidism. General study findings and limits: Blood contained most expanded thyroid clonotypes exceeding 0.001 frequency.

Amplified TCR beta CDR3 regions were obtained using RNA transcripts as template. HTBI primers primed a first-round RT-PCR, and a second-round multiplex PCR followed. TCRdb re-called the multiplex PCR reads through MiXCR, storing one row per CDR3 protein. The sample has around 1,000,000 distinct CDR3 sequences; approximately 35% are singletons. A note on this clonotype: Its antigen is unknown.

Germline-derived CDR1 and CDR2 are DFQATT and SNEGSKA (reference sequence). This CDR3 has 15 residues. Germline trimming cut 6 bases from V and 1 base from J; bases unmatched to any gene: 9. Input material: peripheral blood or thyroid tissue (not recorded which). The TCR originated in an adult man with Graves' hyperthyroidism. The genes are TRBV20-1 and TRBJ2-7; 10 bases fit TRBD2. The CDR3 sequence: CSAAPLAGVSYEQYF. CDR3 sequence (DNA): TGCAGTGCCGCCCCCCTAGCGGGAGTGTCCTACGAGCAGTACTTC.